This T cell receptor beta chain was sequenced during a study of identical twins. Study results and limitations: Abundant cord blood beta clonotypes carried fewer insertions; memory repertoires showed none.

In germline, CDR1 is SNHLY, CDR2 FYNNEI. The CDR3 loop spans 14 amino acids. With V trimmed by 4 bases and J by 6 bases, 6 bases remained unmatched. The cDNA had a unique molecular identifier and a template-switch universal primer site. MiXCR, applied by TCRdb to the 5' RACE reads, yields one record per CDR3 protein. The data show about 470,000 distinct CDR3 sequences, 24% seen once. As for this clonotype: Its antigen is as yet unknown.

In addition, the sample was reused for a study of T cells expressing NK-cell markers. This second study notes: Sequencing of TCR beta repertoires drew on sorted CD3+CD56+NKG2C+, CD3+CD56+NKG2C- and CD3+CD56-NKG2C+ T cells. Dominant NKG2C+ clonotypes in a handful of donors made up about 1.0-7.0% of CD8+ T cells.

This TCR came from a woman between 18 and 29 years old in good health. This chain joins TRBV2 and TRBJ2-7; 10 bases fit TRBD2. Specimen: CD4+ T cells sorted from blood. The CDR3 here is CASSVAGGLGEQYF. The DNA for the CDR3 is TGTGCCAGCAGTGTAGCGGGAGGCCTTGGCGAGCAGTACTTC.